Presented here are 18 T cell receptor beta chains from one specimen sequenced in a study of CD8 T cells in Susac syndrome. Random hexamers were used to reverse transcribe the RNA input (0.5 to 1 ug). TCRdb analysed the immunoSEQ multiplex PCR reads with MiXCR anew, one entry per CDR3 protein. The table shows 150,000 to 200,000 distinct CDR3 sequences, with 85% to 95% occurring only once. Sequenced sample: CD4+ T cells from PBMCs. The origin of the receptors is a human donor in good health.

This chain links TRBV7-2 with TRBJ2-7, with 14 bases fitting TRBD2. The V and J ends lost 4 bases and 6 bases, in that order; junction bases with no gene match: 2. The V gene's germline CDR1 is SGHTA and CDR2 FQGNSA. This CDR3 has 14 amino acids. The CDR3 loop is CASSSGLAGAEQYF. The CDR3 coding sequence is TGTGCCAGCAGCTCGGGACTAGCGGGAGCCGAGCAGTACTTC.

The chain has TRBV20-1 and TRBJ1-5, with unresolved D. CDR3 size: 13 residues. With 1 base removed from V and 4 bases from J, the gap between germline ends came to 8 bases. CDR1 is DFQATT and CDR2 is SNEGSKA in the germline V gene (reference sequence). DNA of the CDR3: TGCAGTGCTAGAGCTGACCAGAATCAGCCCCAGCATTTT. This translates into CSARADQNQPQHF.

This rearrangement joins TRBV3-1 to TRBJ1-2; no clear D gene. Trimming stripped 4 bases from V and 6 bases from J, with 12 bases between. Germline CDR1 LGHDT, CDR2 YNNKEL (reference sequence). CDR3 length equals 13 residues. As DNA, the CDR3 is TGTGCCAGCAGCCTTCTCGGGTCCCATGGCTACACCTTC. Protein sequence: CASSLLGSHGYTF.

The J gene is TRBJ1-2, the V gene TRBV5-1; weak D call: TRBD1 (5 bases). The ends were cut back, 0 bases at V and 5 bases at J, with 17 bases in the middle. There are 16 residues in the CDR3. The germline CDR1 and CDR2 sequences are SGHRS and YFSETQ. Here the CDR3 DNA reads TGCGCCAGCAGCTTGGGGAATTTGCAGGGAGGATATGGCTACACCTTC. Residues: CASSLGNLQGGYGYTF. Combining the CDR3 with reference TRBV5-1 and TRBJ1-2 gives the whole variable domain KAGVTQTPRYLIKTRGQQVTLSCSPISGHRSVSWYQQTPGQGLQFLFEYFSETQRNKGNFPGRFSGRQFSNSRSEMNVSTLELGDSALYLCASSLGNLQGGYGYTFGSGTRLTVV.

CDR3 coding DNA: TGTGCCAGCAGCGGGGGCCGGGGGTTTGGCTACACCTTC. Translated: CASSGGRGFGYTF. V and J are TRBV9 and TRBJ1-2, with a possible D match to TRBD1 (5 bases). CDR1 SGDLS and CDR2 YYNGEE come from the germline V gene. The CDR3 length is 13 residues. Trimming stripped 3 bases from V and 7 bases from J, with 13 bases between.

The DNA for the CDR3 is TGTGCCTGGAGTCGGCTAGCTAGCTATGAGCAGTTCTTC. Protein sequence: CAWSRLASYEQFF. This chain connects TRBV30 to TRBJ2-1; a possible D gene is TRBD2 (5 bases). V shed 2 bases and J shed 8 bases, with 13 bases lying between them. CDR3 length: 13 residues. Germline CDR1 and CDR2: GTSNPN and SVGIG (reference sequence).

This sequence joins TRBV29-1 and TRBJ2-5; tentative D call: TRBD2 (5 bases). This CDR3 region has 12 residues. Germline V gene sequence: CDR1 SQVTM, CDR2 ANQGSEA. Trimming removed 4 bases at V and 1 base at J, with 7 bases between. This CDR3 reads CSVVSVQETQYF. The CDR3 nucleotides are TGCAGCGTTGTTAGCGTCCAAGAGACCCAGTACTTC.

The chain is built from TRBV20-1 and TRBJ2-1, with D perhaps matching TRBD1 (5 bases). The CDR3 totals 14 residues. V dropped 3 bases and J dropped 9 bases, with 18 bases sitting between them. Germline V lookup: CDR1 DFQATT, CDR2 SNEGSKA (reference sequence). CDR3 amino acids: CSASVQGNYGEQFF. In DNA, the CDR3 is TGCAGTGCTAGCGTGCAGGGTAATTACGGTGAGCAGTTCTTC.

The rearrangement uses TRBV28 and TRBJ1-2; tentatively, D is TRBD1 (5 bases). Between the trimmed V and J ends, which lost 7 bases and 4 bases, there was a span of 13 bases. From germline, CDR1 is MDHEN and CDR2 SYDVKM. This CDR3 has 13 residues. The CDR3 sequence is CASTRAGFYGYTF. Written as DNA, the CDR3 is TGTGCCAGCACCAGGGCCGGGTTCTATGGCTACACCTTC.

This clonotype was seen a single time. The CDR3 DNA reads TGTGCCAGCAGCTTAGCCACGGACAGGGCAGATACGCAGTATTTT. Encoded protein: CASSLATDRADTQYF. The chain uses TRBV7-6 and TRBJ2-3; 8 bases line up with TRBD1. CDR1 and CDR2 from the germline V gene are SGHVS and FNYEAQ. Trimming took 0 bases from V and 4 from J; bases not matched to a gene: 3. The length of the CDR3 is 15 residues.

In its sample, this clonotype was seen a few times. V usage is TRBV28 and J usage is TRBJ1-1; 7 bases align to TRBD1. This CDR3 region has 14 residues. V was clipped by 2 bases and J by 4 bases; unmatched bases: 4. Per the germline V gene, CDR1 is MDHEN and CDR2 is SYDVKM. The CDR3 loop reads CASSLRGQGTEAFF. The CDR3 DNA sequence: TGTGCCAGCAGTTTAAGGGGGCAGGGCACTGAAGCTTTCTTT.

CDR3 bases: TGTGCCAGCAGCCGAGGGGGAACAGGGAACGAGCAGTACTTC. It yields the protein CASSRGGTGNEQYF. This chain links TRBV7-2 with TRBJ2-7; possible D gene TRBD1, 6 bases. Germline V CDR1 and CDR2: SGHTA, FQGNSA. The CDR3 spans 14 residues. V lost 5 bases and J 5 bases, leaving 16 bases between the germline ends.

The rearrangement joins TRBV5-1 to TRBJ2-2; no definite D call. With 2 bases removed from V and 3 bases from J, the gap between germline ends came to 8 bases. This CDR3 contains 14 residues. The V gene's germline CDR1 is SGHRS and CDR2 YFSETQ. The CDR3 reads CASSFPGHTGELFF. As DNA, the CDR3 is TGCGCCAGCAGCTTTCCGGGTCACACCGGGGAGCTGTTTTTT.

This chain joins TRBV30 and TRBJ1-5, with D tentatively TRBD1 (5 bases). Trimming took 4 bases from V and 0 from J, leaving 10 bases between them. The CDR3 spans 14 residues. The germline CDR1 and CDR2 sequences are GTSNPN and SVGIG (reference sequence). In DNA form, the CDR3 reads TGTGCCTGGAATCAGGGCTATAGCAATCAGCCCCAGCATTTT. Its protein is CAWNQGYSNQPQHF. Full variable domain (remainder filled in from reference TRBV30 and TRBJ1-5): SQTIHQWPATLVQPVGSPLSLECTVEGTSNPNLYWYRQAAGRGLQLLFYSVGIGQISSEVPQNLSASRPQDRQFILSSKKLLLSDSGFYLCAWNQGYSNQPQHFGDGTRLSIL.

The chain carries TRBV27 and TRBJ1-4; D possibly corresponds to TRBD1 (6 bases). The CDR3 runs 13 residues. With 5 bases removed from V and 8 bases from J, the gap between germline ends came to 12 bases. CDR1 and CDR2 (germline): MNHEY, SMNVEV (reference sequence). In DNA, the CDR3 is TGTGCCAGCAGTGCACAGGGAGGGGAAAAACTGTTTTTT. This codes for CASSAQGGEKLFF.

CDR3 in amino acids: CASSNGFGYEQFF. CDR3 DNA: TGTGCCAGCAGCAACGGGTTTGGGTATGAGCAGTTCTTC. The chain combines TRBV14 with TRBJ2-1; D unresolved. Germline V gives CDR1 SGHDN, CDR2 FVKESK. This CDR3 has 13 amino acids. The V end lost 5 bases, the J end lost 8 bases, and 13 bases lay between the germline ends.

CDR3 loop: CSAGQGMGPQHF. The CDR3 DNA sequence: TGCAGCGCCGGACAGGGGATGGGGCCCCAGCATTTT. V is TRBV29-1 and J is TRBJ1-5, with 9 positions matching TRBD1. CDR1 is SQVTM and CDR2 is ANQGSEA in the germline V gene. The CDR3 totals 12 residues. V dropped 7 bases and J dropped 9; count of bases not matched to a gene: 7.

The chain uses TRBV4-3 and TRBJ1-5; D gene uncertain. V gave up 0 bases and J gave up 3 bases, with 6 bases separating them. Germline assignment: CDR1 LGHNA and CDR2 YSLEER. The CDR3 totals 14 residues. The CDR3 region has the DNA TGCGCCAGCAGCCAAGAGCCTTTCAATCAGCCCCAGCATTTT. This gives the protein CASSQEPFNQPQHF.